The rows below give T cell receptor beta chains drawn from one sample of a study of blood T cell repertoires in COVID-19. Repertoires were generated with immunoSEQ multiplex PCR, while TCRdb's copy carries only in-frame clones and drops some. The sample records 210,000 or so clones, 70% to 85% being singletons. Sequencing was carried out using peripheral blood. The receptors were sampled from a man aged 50 to 60 who had recovered from COVID-19. Each CDR3 is given without its conserved first and last residue. Fields, in order: CDR3 protein, J gene, V gene.

CDR3aa: ASSSQDSQETQY; j_gene: TRBJ2-5; v_gene: TRBV28
CDR3aa: ASSQVIRGGDTEAF; j_gene: TRBJ1-1; v_gene: TRBV3-1/TRBV3-2
CDR3aa: ASSDNSDSYEQY; j_gene: TRBJ2-7; v_gene: TRBV2
CDR3aa: ASKQRVGQPQH; j_gene: TRBJ1-5; v_gene: TRBV19
CDR3aa: ASSPTGGGFEQY; j_gene: TRBJ2-7; v_gene: TRBV5-1
CDR3aa: ASSFWTATHEQY; j_gene: TRBJ2-7; v_gene: TRBV5-1
CDR3aa: ASSLNRGTYNEQF; j_gene: TRBJ2-1; v_gene: TRBV18
CDR3aa: ASSPSLARYNEQF; j_gene: TRBJ2-1; v_gene: TRBV19
CDR3aa: ASKKAGFTYEQY; j_gene: TRBJ2-7; v_gene: TRBV6-5
CDR3aa: ASSSLNQPQH; j_gene: TRBJ1-5; v_gene: TRBV28
CDR3aa: AISERGTELNSPLH; j_gene: TRBJ1-6; v_gene: TRBV10-3
CDR3aa: ASSFGDSGRLDEQY; j_gene: TRBJ2-7; v_gene: TRBV5-1
CDR3aa: ASSPQGERTQY; j_gene: TRBJ2-3; v_gene: TRBV27
CDR3aa: AWIGRDKAYGYT; j_gene: TRBJ1-2; v_gene: TRBV30
CDR3aa: ASSRTENYGYT; j_gene: TRBJ1-2; v_gene: TRBV19
CDR3aa: ASRGAYYSPLH; j_gene: TRBJ1-6; v_gene: TRBV27
CDR3aa: ASGLPLTSGIRNEQF; j_gene: TRBJ2-1; v_gene: TRBV12-5
CDR3aa: ASRKGLAGGPRETQY; j_gene: TRBJ2-5; v_gene: TRBV6-4
CDR3aa: ASSISDEQY; j_gene: TRBJ2-7; v_gene: TRBV19
CDR3aa: ASSLDRNNSPLH; j_gene: TRBJ1-6; v_gene: TRBV6-5
CDR3aa: ASSQQNLMNTEAF; j_gene: TRBJ1-1; v_gene: TRBV14
CDR3aa: ASSLFERTEAF; j_gene: TRBJ1-1; v_gene: TRBV7-2
CDR3aa: ASTHTSGRPETQY; j_gene: TRBJ2-5; v_gene: TRBV2
CDR3aa: ASSIGPGEWGYT; j_gene: TRBJ1-2; v_gene: TRBV19
CDR3aa: ASSLAASYNEQF; j_gene: TRBJ2-1; v_gene: TRBV11-2
CDR3aa: ASADRNYGYT; j_gene: TRBJ1-2; v_gene: TRBV28
CDR3aa: ASAAAGNKYEQY; j_gene: TRBJ2-7; v_gene: TRBV11-2
CDR3aa: ASSLSFGASGRNEQF; j_gene: TRBJ2-1; v_gene: TRBV5-6
CDR3aa: ASSEAESNYGYT; j_gene: TRBJ1-2; v_gene: TRBV2
CDR3aa: ASSLGTGSDNEQF; j_gene: TRBJ2-1; v_gene: TRBV11-1
CDR3aa: ASSVLAEPTGELF; j_gene: TRBJ2-2; v_gene: TRBV9
CDR3aa: ASSSFRGTDTQY; j_gene: TRBJ2-3; v_gene: TRBV7-9
CDR3aa: ASSEGGARFGTEAF; j_gene: TRBJ1-1; v_gene: TRBV10-1
CDR3aa: ASSQQGYNEQF; j_gene: TRBJ2-1; v_gene: TRBV6-2/TRBV6-3
CDR3aa: ASSFATKKNSPLH; j_gene: TRBJ1-6; v_gene: TRBV28
CDR3aa: ASSPPRAGGKETQY; j_gene: TRBJ2-5; v_gene: TRBV9
CDR3aa: ASSRDRGREQY; j_gene: TRBJ2-7; v_gene: TRBV3-1/TRBV3-2
CDR3aa: ASSISHYLSYNEQF; j_gene: TRBJ2-1; v_gene: TRBV19
CDR3aa: ASSLGASAYEQY; j_gene: TRBJ2-7; v_gene: TRBV5-6
CDR3aa: ARILLRGTGTGSDEQY; j_gene: TRBJ2-7; v_gene: TRBV27
CDR3aa: ASSSAGYTDTQY; j_gene: TRBJ2-3; v_gene: TRBV5-1
CDR3aa: ASHAGQGVFYEQY; j_gene: TRBJ2-7; v_gene: TRBV5-6
CDR3aa: ASSLIQEPQETQY; j_gene: TRBJ2-5; v_gene: TRBV5-1